A selection of T cell receptor delta chains follows, all from one sample in a study of delta chains in infants with herpesvirus infections. TCRdb reanalysed the RT-PCR reads with CATT. The sample lists around 1,500 delta-chain clones; roughly a fifth were seen once. The sample was peripheral blood, taken at time point 2 of longitudinal follow-up. The receptors come from a human donor who was a Ugandan infant, either HIV-exposed or HIV-unexposed (not recorded which). The CDR3 runs from the conserved cysteine through the conserved F or W. The D gene is left open where the match is weak. Rows may omit the clone size; those that give it use once, few, many or a size class.

TRDV1	few	TRDD3	TRDJ1	CALGEPVFLHINWGIPDTDKLIF	TGTGCTCTTGGGGAACCCGTTTTCCTACATATTAACTGGGGGATACCTGACACCGATAAACTCATCTTT
TRDV1	few	TRDD3	TRDJ2	CALGVLGRWGIRPTAQLFF	TGTGCTCTTGGGGTACTTGGACGATGGGGGATCCGTCCGACAGCACAACTCTTCTTT
TRDV1	medium-sized	TRDD3	TRDJ1	CALDPSVPTWLLGDYTDKLIF	TGTGCTCTTGACCCCTCGGTTCCTACGTGGCTTCTGGGGGATTACACCGATAAACTCATCTTT
TRDV1	few	-	TRDJ1	CALGETFGTQLIF	TGTGCTCTTGGGGAGACCTTCGGGACGCAACTCATCTTT
TRDV1	-	TRDD3	TRDJ1	CALGELCGDTPNTDKLIF	TGTGCTCTTGGGGAACTGTGCGGGGATACGCCGAACACCGATAAACTCATCTTT
TRDV2	-	TRDD3	TRDJ1	CACEPVLGDTRYNTDKLIF	TGTGCCTGTGAGCCCGTACTGGGGGATACGCGCTACAACACCGATAAACTCATCTTT
TRDV1	-	-	TRDJ1	CALGELEGARQENTDKLIF	TGTGCTCTTGGGGAACTAGAAGGGGCCCGCCAAGAGAACACCGATAAACTCATCTTT
TRDV1	-	TRDD3	TRDJ1	CALGEVLRLRQTYLGDTYTDKLIF	TGTGCTCTTGGGGAAGTATTACGGCTGCGTCAAACTTACCTGGGGGATACGTACACCGATAAACTCATCTTT
TRDV1	medium-sized	TRDD3	TRDJ1	CALGELKASWGSYTDKLIF	TGTGCTCTTGGGGAACTTAAGGCCTCCTGGGGGTCGTACACCGATAAACTCATCTTT
TRDV1	-	TRDD3	TRDJ1	CALGESLGPHHWGIRLGEYTDKLIF	TGTGCTCTTGGGGAAAGCCTGGGGCCGCATCACTGGGGGATCCGACTAGGAGAGTACACCGATAAACTCATCTTT
TRDV3	large	TRDD3	TRDJ1	CASVAGYVGGVYTDKLIF	TGTGCCTCCGTGGCTGGATACGTTGGGGGAGTGTACACCGATAAACTCATCTTT
TRDV1	medium-sized	-	TRDJ1	CALGVHLLPPMSKYWGSDTDKLIF	TGTGCTCTTGGGGTCCACCTCCTTCCCCCGATGAGCAAGTACTGGGGATCCGACACCGATAAACTCATCTTT
TRDV1	large	TRDD3	TRDJ1	CALGDVYGGLGDSCTDKLIF	TGTGCTCTTGGGGATGTATACGGAGGACTGGGGGATTCGTGCACCGATAAACTCATCTTT
TRDV1	-	TRDD3	TRDJ1	CALGIPLGDWADKFIF	TGTGCTCTTGGGATCCCGCTGGGGGATTGGGCCGATAAATTCATCTTT
TRDV1	few	TRDD3	TRDJ1	CALGELVPDWGTPSYTDKLIF	TGTGCTCTTGGGGAACTAGTTCCGGACTGGGGGACGCCTTCCTACACCGATAAACTCATCTTT
TRDV1	large	-	TRDJ1	CALGEGYLPTVLGDLGGDKLIF	TGTGCTCTTGGGGAAGGTTACCTTCCTACGGTACTGGGGGATTTGGGTGGCGATAAACTCATCTTT
TRDV1	medium-sized	-	TRDJ1	CALGLRGFLGTVCKLIF	TGTGCTCTTGGGCTCCGGGGATTTTTAGGGACGGTGTGTAAACTCATCTTT
TRDV1	large	-	TRDJ1	CALTPAGVLLTDKLIF	TGTGCTCTTACCCCGGCTGGGGTTCTACTCACCGATAAACTCATCTTT
TRDV1	few	-	TRDJ1	CALGELLRGSFYKLIF	TGTGCTCTTGGGGAACTTTTACGCGGTTCTTTTTATAAACTCATCTTT
TRDV1	once	-	TRDJ1	CALGGRSGRYTDKLIF	TGTGCTCTTGGGGGCCGTTCGGGGCGATACACCGATAAACTAATCTTT